This TCR beta chain was retrieved from a study of cytomegalovirus exposure and HLA in healthy donors. This clone came up a few times. The PCR made use of 60 Vbeta and 13 Jbeta primers. Profiled with immunoSEQ multiplex PCR; TCRdb holds only in-frame clones, not every one. Of around 110,000 clones in the sample, more than 70% were seen once. The receptor was derived from a man aged 25 to 40 in good health and CMV-seronegative. Sequencing was carried out using PBMCs.

CDR3 sequence (DNA): TGCGCCAGCAGCGGGACAGGGGTTAACTACGAGCAGTACTTC. Amino acids: CASSGTGVNYEQYF. The V gene is TRBV4-1, the J gene TRBJ2-7; TRBD1 matches 10 bases. The trim removed 5 bases at V and 3 bases at J, leaving 4 bases unmatched. Looked up from germline, CDR1 is MGHRA and CDR2 is YSYEKL. The CDR3 runs to 14 residues.